This T cell receptor (beta chain) was obtained from a study of T cell responses to AZD1222 COVID-19 vaccine. Study-wide results and limits: Targets within unmutated variant regions were reportedly found for nearly half of spike-specific TCRs.

This clone was detected once. Its antigen is unidentified. Trimming cost V 1 base and J 2 bases, with 15 bases left between them. The V gene's germline CDR1 is MNHNS and CDR2 SASEGT. The CDR3 consists of 17 residues. Assay used: immunoSEQ multiplex PCR; TCRdb lists only in-frame clones, some missing. Of 35,000 to 45,000 clones detected, over 80% appear once; the ten largest clones hold 18%. Sequences were derived from peripheral blood, sampled 28 days after the second AZD1222 dose. The sequence derives from an adult who received the AZD1222 COVID-19 vaccine. This chain uses TRBV6-1 with TRBJ1-5; D is unclear. DNA of the CDR3: TGTGCCAGCAGTGAAGGTGGGGTATCCTCGGGCAATCAGCCCCAGCATTTT. This encodes CASSEGGVSSGNQPQHF.